The next 14 T cell receptor beta chains were all read from a single sample in a study of Graves' ophthalmopathy and Graves' hyperthyroidism. RNA served as the template for amplifying TCR beta CDR3 regions. HTBI primers were used in a first-round RT-PCR, which preceded a second-round multiplex PCR. Each CDR3 protein gets one entry after TCRdb re-called the multiplex PCR reads with MiXCR. This sample has about 380,000 distinct CDR3 sequences, with just over 15% found just once. The source material was peripheral blood. All receptors come from a woman under 30 with stable Graves' hyperthyroidism.

The table lists this clonotype with many counts. The rearrangement links TRBV6-1 to TRBJ2-7, with 8 bases that match TRBD1. Per the germline V gene, CDR1 is MNHNS and CDR2 is SASEGT. Trimming at V came to 8 bases and at J to 6 bases, leaving 6 bases not matched to a gene. The CDR3 has 12 amino acids. DNA for the CDR3: TGTGCCAGCGGGACAGGTTCTGGCGAGCAGTACTTC. Its protein is CASGTGSGEQYF.

This clonotype was seen at least ten times. The chain recombines TRBV9 with TRBJ1-2, with a weak D call TRBD1 (6 bases). Trimming cost V 4 bases and J 2 bases, with 12 bases left between them. The germline gives CDR1 SGDLS, CDR2 YYNGEE. The CDR3 runs 14 residues. The CDR3 DNA sequence: TGTGCCAGCAGCCCAGGGGAGCTGAACTATGGCTACACCTTC. Translating gives CASSPGELNYGYTF.

V gene TRBV6-5 combines with J gene TRBJ2-3, with a possible D match to TRBD1 (6 bases). Trimming pared 2 bases from V and 1 base from J, leaving 13 bases between. The length of the CDR3 is 16 residues. Germline CDR1 is MNHEY and CDR2 is SVGAGI. The CDR3 DNA follows: TGTGCCAGCAGTTACGCCTTTGAGGGGGGCACAGATACGCAGTATTTT. Translation: CASSYAFEGGTDTQYF.

The chain links TRBV27 to TRBJ2-7; 7 bases are a match to TRBD1. The CDR3 is 13 amino acids. Germline V gives CDR1 MNHEY, CDR2 SMNVEV (reference sequence). The V gene end was trimmed by 3 bases and the J gene end by 6 bases; junction bases not matched to a gene: 5. The CDR3 is CASSFGRGSEQYF. As DNA, the CDR3 is TGTGCCAGCAGTTTCGGCAGGGGGAGCGAGCAGTACTTC.

This chain uses TRBV7-9 with TRBJ2-5, with 7 bases identical to TRBD2. The CDR3 is 16 residues long. V lost 5 bases, J lost 2 bases, and 11 bases stayed unmatched. CDR1 is SEHNR, CDR2 FQNEAQ, per germline (reference sequence). This chain's CDR3 is CASSHPRWGGQETQYF. The CDR3 DNA is TGTGCCAGCAGCCATCCGCGGTGGGGGGGTCAAGAGACCCAGTACTTC.

At least ten counts were recorded for this clonotype. The chain combines TRBV12-3 or TRBV12-4 with TRBJ1-5, with 7 bases aligning to TRBD1. V gave up 5 bases and J gave up 1 base; unmatched junction bases: 2. This CDR3 has 14 amino acids. The CDR3 coding sequence is TGTGCCAGCAGTGACAGGGCGAGCAATCAGCCCCAGCATTTT. It yields the protein CASSDRASNQPQHF.

This clonotype was counted only a few times. One base separates it from a far larger clone, so it is likely a read error. The chain combines TRBV11-2 with TRBJ2-5; no reliable D call. Germline assignment: CDR1 SGHAT and CDR2 FQNNGV. This CDR3 spans 12 amino acids. The CDR3 protein is CGSSLNLETQYF. Written as DNA, the CDR3 is TGTGGCAGCAGCTTAAATCTAGAGACCCAGTACTTC.

The chain joins TRBV20-1 to TRBJ1-1, with D possibly TRBD1 on 6 matching bases. Germline V lookup: CDR1 DFQATT, CDR2 SNEGSKA (reference sequence). CDR3 length equals 13 residues. V gave up 5 bases and J gave up 5 bases, with 15 bases separating them. CDR3 region: CSASSTGRTEAFF. The DNA of the CDR3 is TGCAGTGCTTCATCGACAGGACGGACTGAAGCTTTCTTT.

This chain joins TRBV20-1 and TRBJ2-7; 7 bases match TRBD2. Germline V CDR1 and CDR2: DFQATT, SNEGSKA (reference sequence). The CDR3 is made up of 13 amino acids. V lost 3 bases, J lost 9 bases, and 11 bases stayed unmatched. DNA of the CDR3: TGCAGTGCTAGGATAAGCGGGGCGTTTGGGCAGTACTTC. Translation gives CSARISGAFGQYF.

This clonotype showed up many times. V usage is TRBV5-6 and J usage is TRBJ1-2; D is ambiguous. The CDR3 has 12 amino acids. Trimming removed 4 bases at V and 2 bases at J, with 6 bases between. Germline CDR1 SGHDT, CDR2 YYEEEE. The CDR3, as DNA: TGTGCCAGCAGCACACCGAACTATGGCTACACCTTC. Translating it yields CASSTPNYGYTF.

In this sample, this clonotype turned up a few times. CDR3 sequence (DNA): TGTGCCAGCAGTTACCTTCGGACAGGGGGCTTTATGGGGGGCTACACCTTC. Translated: CASSYLRTGGFMGGYTF. V is TRBV6-5 and J is TRBJ1-2, with TRBD1 matching 11 bases. V shed 2 bases, J shed 8 bases, and the junction held 13 bases outside the gene matches. Germline-derived CDR1 and CDR2 are MNHEY and SVGAGI. This CDR3 comprises 17 residues.

V and J are TRBV11-2 and TRBJ2-5, with no clear D. Per the germline V gene, CDR1 is SGHAT and CDR2 is FQNNGV. The CDR3 length is 16 residues. Trimming shortened V by 1 base and J by 4 bases, and 16 bases separated the two germline ends. The CDR3 loop is CASSLGSGSPGETQYF. Here the CDR3 DNA reads TGTGCCAGCAGCTTAGGGTCGGGCAGTCCGGGAGAGACCCAGTACTTC.

This clonotype was counted at least ten times. This chain joins TRBV15 and TRBJ1-1, with D possibly being TRBD1 (5 bases). CDR1 LNHNV and CDR2 YYDKDF come from the germline V gene (reference sequence). Deletions cut 5 bases from V and 4 bases from J, with 14 bases between. CDR3 length equals 14 residues. In nucleotides, the CDR3 is TGTGCCACCAGCCGCAGGGAGGTCGGCACTGAAGCTTTCTTT. Its translation is CATSRREVGTEAFF.

This clonotype was seen ten or more times. The rearrangement links TRBV5-1 to TRBJ1-2, with a tentative D call TRBD1 (5 bases). Germline CDR1 SGHRS, CDR2 YFSETQ. Trimming stripped 4 bases from V and 0 bases from J, with 28 bases between. The CDR3 runs to 20 residues. This CDR3 is CASSGYRRGERGAANYGYTF. The CDR3 region has the DNA TGCGCCAGCAGCGGATATAGGCGGGGAGAGAGGGGAGCAGCTAACTATGGCTACACCTTC.